Each of the 8 T cell receptor beta chains below was sequenced from the same sample in a study of T cells in Graves' hyperthyroidism and ophthalmopathy. From RNA transcripts, TCR beta CDR3 regions were amplified. HTBI primers were used for first-round RT-PCR of the TCR CDR3. TCRdb ran MiXCR on the multiplex PCR reads and lists one entry per CDR3 protein. The repertoire holds 540,000 or so distinct CDR3 sequences, 46% seen once, with around a fifth in the top ten. The sequencing sample was made of peripheral blood or thyroid tissue (not recorded which). The receptors shown here come from an adult woman with Graves' disease, either hyperthyroidism or ophthalmopathy (not recorded which).

V and J are TRBV5-5 and TRBJ1-2, with 7 bases aligning to TRBD1. Trimming at V came to 3 bases and at J to 7 bases, leaving 9 bases not matched to a gene. The CDR3 has 14 residues. The germline gives CDR1 SGHKS, CDR2 YYEKEE (reference sequence). CDR3 region: CASSSPGGPFGYTF. Here the CDR3 DNA reads TGTGCCAGCAGCTCACCAGGGGGGCCATTTGGCTACACCTTC.

This clonotype was detected once. The V and J genes are TRBV7-8 and TRBJ2-5, with D perhaps TRBD2 (5 bases). Trimming pared 1 base from V and 9 bases from J, leaving 12 bases between. The length of the CDR3 is 13 residues. Germline V gives CDR1 SGHVS, CDR2 FQNEAQ. CDR3 sequence reads: CASSLERDQPQYF. DNA for the CDR3: TGTGCCAGCAGCTTAGAACGGGATCAGCCCCAGTACTTC.

This clonotype came up many times. The chain combines TRBV7-2 with TRBJ1-1; D is uncertain. The CDR3 loop spans 13 amino acids. Between the trimmed V and J ends, which lost 5 bases and 5 bases, there was a span of 12 bases. Germline CDR1 and CDR2: SGHTA and FQGNSA. The CDR3 is CASSIPFGTEAFF. The CDR3 DNA reads as TGTGCCAGCAGCATCCCCTTTGGAACTGAAGCTTTCTTT.

This clonotype turned up a few times. A much larger clonotype is one base distant, so this may be a read error. The CDR3 sequence: CASTSTFPGPHEQYF. As DNA, the CDR3 is TGTGCCAGCACCTCAACCTTCCCAGGGCCCCACGAGCAGTACTTC. The chain carries TRBV6-6 and TRBJ2-7, with D tentatively TRBD1 (5 bases). CDR3 length: 15 amino acids. From germline, CDR1 is MNHNY and CDR2 SVGAGI (reference sequence). V lost 7 bases and J lost 5, with 21 bases in between.

The rearrangement links TRBV7-2 to TRBJ1-6; a weak D match, TRBD1 (6 bases). Trimming left V 3 bases short and J 0 bases short, with 15 bases between. CDR3 length: 18 amino acids. From germline, CDR1 is SGHTA and CDR2 FQGNSA. The DNA for the CDR3 is TGTGCCAGCAGCTTCTGGGACACCCTGAGCTCCTATAATTCACCCCTCCACTTT. Encoded protein: CASSFWDTLSSYNSPLHF.

This clonotype was counted ten times or more. The rearrangement links TRBV5-1 to TRBJ1-4; 10 nucleotides match TRBD1. V lost 4 bases and J lost 6; bases outside the gene matches: 6. This CDR3 has 15 residues. Germline CDR1 and CDR2: SGHRS and YFSETQ. The CDR3 reads CASSHRDRGDEKLFF. Here the CDR3 DNA reads TGCGCCAGCAGCCATAGGGACAGGGGTGATGAAAAACTGTTTTTT.

The chain couples TRBV27 to TRBJ2-7; D is ambiguous. The CDR3 has 15 residues. V was shortened by 0 bases and J by 4 bases, with 13 bases between the two germline ends. Germline V gene lookup returns CDR1 MNHEY and CDR2 SMNVEV (reference sequence). CDR3 protein: CASSLSIRIGYEQYF. CDR3 sequence (DNA): TGTGCCAGCAGTTTATCGATAAGGATAGGGTACGAGCAGTACTTC.

The V call is TRBV30, the J call TRBJ1-3, with TRBD1 identical over 9 bases. Trimming at V came to 5 bases and at J to 10 bases, leaving 12 bases not matched to a gene. Germline CDR1 reads GTSNPN; CDR2 reads SVGIG (reference sequence). This CDR3 has 14 amino acids. CDR3 nucleotide sequence: TGTGCCTGGCAACCGACAGGGGGGGAAATAACCATATATTTT. Translated: CAWQPTGGEITIYF.